One sample yielded the 6 T cell receptor beta chains listed below, sequenced in a study of blood T cell repertoires in COVID-19. The data were produced by immunoSEQ multiplex PCR, yet TCRdb's version contains in-frame clones alone and is incomplete. This repertoire shows tens of thousands of clones, about 90% found once; its top ten account for 5.4%. The specimen was peripheral blood. The receptor source for this set is a man aged 60-69 years with active COVID-19.

The chain has TRBV15 and TRBJ1-4; tentatively, D is TRBD1 (6 bases). Germline loops: CDR1 LNHNV, CDR2 YYDKDF (reference sequence). There are 15 residues in the CDR3. V was cut by 1 base and J by 5 bases, with 11 bases left in between. The CDR3 region is CATSRGVQGNEKLFF. CDR3 DNA sequence: TGTGCCACCAGCAGAGGGGTCCAGGGGAATGAAAAACTGTTTTTT.

The chain uses TRBV15 and TRBJ2-1, with 7 bases identical to TRBD1. The CDR3 is made up of 16 amino acids. CDR1 is LNHNV, CDR2 YYDKDF, per germline (reference sequence). V trimming: 7 bases; J trimming: 0 bases; junction bases outside the gene matches: 9. The CDR3 DNA reads as TGTGCCACCACATTGACAGGGACGGGCTCCTACAATGAGCAGTTCTTC. Protein product: CATTLTGTGSYNEQFF.

The chain is built from TRBV2 and TRBJ2-7, with TRBD2 identical over 10 bases. The ends lost 6 bases at V and 0 bases at J; junction bases unmatched: 2. CDR3 length: 14 amino acids. Per the germline V gene, CDR1 is SNHLY and CDR2 is FYNNEI. CDR3 protein: CASRVAGGSYEQYF. CDR3 DNA: TGTGCCAGCAGAGTAGCGGGGGGCTCCTACGAGCAGTACTTC.

The V gene is TRBV11-3, the J gene TRBJ2-3, with 9 bases identical to TRBD1. Trimming at V came to 6 bases and at J to 7 bases, leaving 11 bases not matched to a gene. This CDR3 has 15 residues. Germline values: CDR1 SGHNT, CDR2 YENEEA. The CDR3 is CASSAGQGSVNTQYF. CDR3 bases: TGTGCCAGCAGTGCGGGACAGGGTTCGGTGAATACGCAGTATTTT.

There are a few counts of this clone. The chain recombines TRBV9 with TRBJ1-3, with a tentative D call TRBD1 (6 bases). This CDR3 has 15 residues. Trimming cost V 4 bases and J 7 bases, with 18 bases left between them. Germline CDR1 is SGDLS and CDR2 is YYNGEE. The CDR3 region has the DNA TGTGCCAGCAGCCCCAGTGATCGGGGGGCCAACACCATATATTTT. This encodes CASSPSDRGANTIYF.

The gene calls are TRBV6-2 or TRBV6-3 and TRBJ1-1; 8 nucleotides match TRBD1. Germline V gene lookup returns CDR1 MNHEY and CDR2 SVGEGT. The CDR3 is 14 residues long. V was clipped by 5 bases and J by 1 base; unmatched bases: 3. The CDR3 region is CASSQGARNTEAFF. The CDR3 DNA follows: TGTGCCAGCAGTCAGGGGGCGAGGAACACTGAAGCTTTCTTT.